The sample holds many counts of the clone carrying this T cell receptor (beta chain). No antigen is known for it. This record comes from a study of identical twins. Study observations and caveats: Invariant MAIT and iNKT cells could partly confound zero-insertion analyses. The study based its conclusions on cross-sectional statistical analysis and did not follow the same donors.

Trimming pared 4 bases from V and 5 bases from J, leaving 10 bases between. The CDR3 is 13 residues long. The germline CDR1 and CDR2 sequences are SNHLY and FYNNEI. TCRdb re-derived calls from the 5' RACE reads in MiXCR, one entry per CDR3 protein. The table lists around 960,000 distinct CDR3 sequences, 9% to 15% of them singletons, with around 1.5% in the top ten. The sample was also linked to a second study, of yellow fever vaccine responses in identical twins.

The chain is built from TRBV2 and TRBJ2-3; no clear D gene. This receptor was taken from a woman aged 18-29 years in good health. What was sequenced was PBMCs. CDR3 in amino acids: CASSAAPGDTQYF. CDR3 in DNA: TGTGCCAGCAGTGCGGCCCCTGGAGATACGCAGTATTTT.